There are many counts of the clone carrying this TCR beta chain. The CDR3 end shows no conserved phenylalanine or tryptophan, and so a read error is likely. No DNA is shown, since the ends of the CDR3 on it are uncertain; the CDR3 is the one TCRdb lists. TCRdb redid the calling of the PCR reads with MiXCR, one entry per CDR3 protein. The sample shows 15,000 to 20,000 distinct CDR3 sequences, over 40% of them seen only once. The germline CDR1 and CDR2 sequences are SEHNR and FQNEAQ (reference sequence). The CDR3 has 8 amino acids, counting both end residues. This sample was included in a study of tumor-infiltrating lymphocytes in oesophageal squamous cell carcinoma.

This receptor was taken from a female donor with esophageal squamous cell carcinoma. The sample taken for sequencing was normal esophageal tissue next to the tumor. V is TRBV7-9 and J is TRBJ2-7; TRBD2 is taken as the D call from the table, unchecked against the DNA. CDR3 residues: CASSLIAG.